This is a list of T cell receptor beta chains from one sample in a study of CD8+CD57+ T cells in acquired aplastic anemia. MiXCR, run by TCRdb on the reads, gives a single entry per CDR3 protein. Of about 240,000 distinct CDR3 sequences listed, 47% were seen once; the top ten hold under 9%. The sequenced sample consisted of sorted CD4+, CD8+, or CD8+CD57+ T cells (not recorded which) from PBMCs. The receptors originated from a human donor with aplastic anemia. The CDR3 runs from the conserved cysteine through the conserved F or W. Each record gives: J gene, clone size, D gene, V gene, CDR3 DNA, CDR3 protein. D genes are given only for firm matches. Only some rows state a clone size, as once, few, many or a class for expanded clones.

>TRBJ1-6|.|TRBD1|TRBV4-2
TGTGCCAGCAGCCAAGATAGGTTAGGGACAGTCGATTGGGGATCACCCCTCCACTTT
CASSQDRLGTVDWGSPLHF
>TRBJ1-4|many|.|TRBV7-6
TGTGCCAGCAGCTTATCTCCGGAAAATGAAAAACTGTTTTTT
CASSLSPENEKLFF
>TRBJ1-1|.|TRBD1|TRBV29-1
TGCAGCGTTGGGGGACAGCTCGACACTGAAGCTTTCTTT
CSVGGQLDTEAFF
>TRBJ2-6|many|.|TRBV6-5
TGTGCCAGCAGTTACTCCGGGGAAGGTGGGGCCAACGTCCTGACTTTC
CASSYSGEGGANVLTF
>TRBJ1-1|once|.|TRBV2
TGTGCCAGCAGAGGTTCCCGGGTTTTGGGCACTGAAGCTTTCTTT
CASRGSRVLGTEAFF
>TRBJ2-7|many|.|TRBV6-5
TGTGCCAGCAGCACAATGAGGGAGCAGTACTTC
CASSTMREQYF
>TRBJ2-5|many|TRBD2|TRBV4-3
TGCGCCAGCAGCCAAGGGACTAGTCCCCAAGAGACCCAGTACTTC
CASSQGTSPQETQYF
>TRBJ1-1|many|TRBD1|TRBV5-4
TGTGCCAGCAGCCCGGGACAGGGTCCCACTGAAGCTTTCTTT
CASSPGQGPTEAFF
>TRBJ1-2|many|.|TRBV10-3
TGTGCCATCAGTGATCGTCTGGACCTCGGCTATGGCTACACCTTC
CAISDRLDLGYGYTF
>TRBJ1-3|.|.|TRBV3-1
TGTGCCAGCAGCCAAACCCAGCCGAGCTCTGGAAACACCATATATTTT
CASSQTQPSSGNTIYF
>TRBJ2-2|.|.|TRBV18
TGTGCCAGCTCACCACCATCAGGGCCCGGGGAGCTGTTTTTT
CASSPPSGPGELFF
>TRBJ2-2|few|TRBD2|TRBV9
TGTGCCAGCAGCGTAGGACTAGCGGGAGCGGGAACCGGGGAGCTGTTTTTT
CASSVGLAGAGTGELFF
>TRBJ2-2|many|.|TRBV12-3/TRBV12-4
TGTGCCAGCAGCCGCCAAGGGGAGCTGTTTTTT
CASSRQGELFF
>TRBJ2-7|.|.|TRBV25-1
TGTGCCAGCAGCCAAGAGTCGGCAGCCGGCTACGAGCAGTACTTC
CASSQESAAGYEQYF
>TRBJ2-7|.|TRBD1|TRBV18
TGTGCCAGCTCACCACCGGGACAGGGTCTCGAGCAGTACTTC
CASSPPGQGLEQYF
>TRBJ2-1|.|TRBD2|TRBV5-1
TGCGCCAGCAGTGAACTTCCCCGAGCGGGAGCCCATCTTGAGCAGTTCTTC
CASSELPRAGAHLEQFF
>TRBJ2-7|.|.|TRBV20-1
TGCAGTGCCGTAAAGGGGGGGAACTACGAGCAGTACTTC
CSAVKGGNYEQYF
>TRBJ2-1|many|TRBD2|TRBV7-2
TGTGCCAGCAGCTTAGTATCCGGACTAGCGGGGGTTAATGAGCAGTTCTTC
CASSLVSGLAGVNEQFF
>TRBJ2-7|.|TRBD2|TRBV27
TGTGCCAGCAGTCCGATAGCGGGACACACCTACGAGCAGTACTTC
CASSPIAGHTYEQYF
>TRBJ2-1|few|TRBD2|TRBV4-2
TGTGCCAGCAGCCAAGATTCCCTAGCGGGGGGAAGTGAGCAGTTCTTC
CASSQDSLAGGSEQFF
>TRBJ2-7|.|.|TRBV7-9
TGTGCCAGCAGTCCCAGGAGAAGCGGATGGGAGCAGTACTTC
CASSPRRSGWEQYF
>TRBJ2-3|few|.|TRBV12-3/TRBV12-4
TGTGCCAGCAGTTTTATCCTCGGCACAGGTACGCAGTATTTT
CASSFILGTGTQYF
>TRBJ1-2|.|TRBD1|TRBV7-9
TGTGCCAGCAGCCCGTCCCCGACAGGGGGCTATGGCTACACCTTC
CASSPSPTGGYGYTF
>TRBJ1-2|few|.|TRBV27
TGTGCCAGCAGTTTCCACCAGGGAGTTGGTTACACCTTC
CASSFHQGVGYTF
>TRBJ1-6|.|TRBD1|TRBV3-1
TGTGCCAGCAGCCAGCGGACAGGGTCGGTTTTAGGATCACCCCTCCACTTT
CASSQRTGSVLGSPLHF